These T cell receptor beta chains were read from a single sample in a study of Ad26.COV2.S vaccination and SARS-CoV-2 variants. The data were produced by immunoSEQ multiplex PCR, yet TCRdb's version contains in-frame clones alone and is incomplete. The sample shows fewer than 800,000 clones, more than 70% of them seen only once. Sequenced material: peripheral blood, taken in a trial of Ad26.COV2.S vaccine versus placebo. The receptors originated from a person aged 18 to 59 who received the Ad26.COV2.S COVID-19 vaccine or a placebo. Both conserved end residues are part of each CDR3. The order of the fields is V gene, D gene, clone size, J gene, CDR3 protein, CDR3 DNA. A D gene is named only where the DNA matches it firmly. Clone size is shown for a subset of rows, as once, few, many or a class of expanded clone.

V: TRBV7-6; D: -; size: -; J: TRBJ1-4; CDR3: CASSLQQGGGEKLFF; DNA: TGTGCCAGCAGCTTACAACAGGGAGGGGGTGAAAAACTGTTTTTT
V: TRBV5-1; D: -; size: -; J: TRBJ2-2; CDR3: CASSLVRAVINTGELFF; DNA: TGCGCCAGCAGCTTGGTTCGCGCAGTCATAAACACCGGGGAGCTGTTTTTT
V: TRBV24-1; D: -; size: -; J: TRBJ2-2; CDR3: CATSARGNTGELFF; DNA: TGTGCCACCAGTGCCCGGGGGAACACCGGGGAGCTGTTTTTT
V: TRBV29-1; D: TRBD2; size: once; J: TRBJ2-1; CDR3: CSATGLDHEQFF; DNA: TGCAGCGCCACGGGACTAGACCATGAGCAGTTCTTC
V: TRBV27; D: TRBD2; size: -; J: TRBJ2-7; CDR3: CASGLGGSYEQYF; DNA: TGTGCCAGCGGCCTGGGGGGGTCCTACGAGCAGTACTTC
V: TRBV5-1; D: -; size: -; J: TRBJ1-4; CDR3: CASSLRDLREKLFF; DNA: TGCGCCAGTAGCCTCAGGGATCTGCGCGAAAAACTGTTTTTT
V: TRBV9; D: -; size: -; J: TRBJ1-1; CDR3: CASSVVGSLNTEAFF; DNA: TGTGCCAGCAGCGTAGTTGGCAGCTTGAACACTGAAGCTTTCTTT
V: TRBV4-2; D: TRBD1; size: -; J: TRBJ2-7; CDR3: CASSQGGQGSHEQYF; DNA: TGTGCCAGCAGCCAAGGGGGACAGGGTAGCCACGAGCAGTACTTC
V: TRBV6-2/TRBV6-3; D: -; size: -; J: TRBJ2-3; CDR3: CASSRGRVGDTQYF; DNA: TGTGCCAGCAGCCGTGGGCGGGTTGGAGATACGCAGTATTTT
V: TRBV29-1; D: -; size: -; J: TRBJ1-2; CDR3: CSVVGGGEDGYTF; DNA: TGCAGCGTTGTTGGGGGAGGGGAGGATGGCTACACCTTC
V: TRBV6-5; D: -; size: few; J: TRBJ1-6; CDR3: CASSLMDSYNSPLHF; DNA: TGTGCCAGCAGTTTGATGGACTCCTATAATTCACCCCTCCACTTT
V: TRBV14; D: -; size: once; J: TRBJ1-2; CDR3: CASSQVSGSGYTF; DNA: TGTGCCAGCAGCCAAGTTTCGGGGAGTGGCTACACCTTC
V: TRBV3-1/TRBV3-2; D: -; size: few; J: TRBJ2-7; CDR3: CASSPLVGYEQYF; DNA: TGTGCCAGCAGCCCCCTGGTGGGGTACGAGCAGTACTTC
V: TRBV9; D: -; size: few; J: TRBJ1-3; CDR3: CASSVSQAGNTIYF; DNA: TGTGCCAGCAGCGTATCCCAGGCTGGAAACACCATATATTTT
V: TRBV9; D: -; size: -; J: TRBJ2-1; CDR3: CASSVDGLRGNEQFF; DNA: TGTGCCAGCAGCGTAGATGGTCTTAGGGGGAATGAGCAGTTCTTC
V: TRBV2; D: TRBD1; size: -; J: TRBJ2-7; CDR3: CASGQEHYGRQYF; DNA: TGTGCCAGCGGACAGGAACATTACGGTCGGCAGTACTTC
V: TRBV7-2; D: TRBD2; size: -; J: TRBJ2-7; CDR3: CASRTGGGRSYEQYF; DNA: TGTGCCAGCAGGACTGGCGGGGGGCGCTCCTACGAGCAGTACTTC
V: TRBV19; D: -; size: -; J: TRBJ1-3; CDR3: CASSPTGEASGNTIYF; DNA: TGTGCCAGTAGTCCGACTGGAGAGGCCTCTGGAAACACCATATATTTT
V: TRBV19; D: TRBD1; size: -; J: TRBJ1-2; CDR3: CASSIDMEGAGYTF; DNA: TGTGCCAGTAGTATAGATATGGAGGGGGCTGGCTACACCTTC
V: TRBV6-2/TRBV6-3; D: -; size: -; J: TRBJ1-2; CDR3: CASSYRTVGGYTF; DNA: TGTGCCAGCAGTTATCGGACAGTTGGTGGCTACACCTTC
V: TRBV7-2; D: TRBD1; size: -; J: TRBJ2-7; CDR3: CASSPTGDEQYF; DNA: TGTGCCAGCAGCCCGACAGGGGACGAGCAGTACTTC
V: TRBV9; D: -; size: -; J: TRBJ2-2; CDR3: CASSDQTAPLTGELFF; DNA: TGTGCCAGCAGCGATCAGACAGCTCCTCTCACCGGGGAGCTGTTTTTT
V: TRBV19; D: -; size: once; J: TRBJ2-7; CDR3: CASSRGTSSYEQYF; DNA: TGTGCCAGTAGTAGGGGGACGAGCTCCTACGAGCAGTACTTC
V: TRBV6-2/TRBV6-3; D: -; size: -; J: TRBJ1-1; CDR3: CASSYSVPGSTEAFF; DNA: TGTGCCAGCAGTTACTCGGTCCCCGGGAGCACTGAAGCTTTCTTT
V: TRBV7-9; D: -; size: -; J: TRBJ1-5; CDR3: CASSLEGSRGQPQHF; DNA: TGTGCCAGCAGCTTAGAAGGTAGTAGGGGTCAGCCCCAGCATTTT
V: TRBV27; D: -; size: -; J: TRBJ2-7; CDR3: CASSRQNSYEQYF; DNA: TGTGCCAGCAGTCGGCAAAACTCTTACGAGCAGTACTTC
V: TRBV15; D: -; size: -; J: TRBJ2-7; CDR3: CATSRVGSEQYF; DNA: TGTGCCACCAGCAGAGTCGGTTCCGAGCAGTACTTC
V: TRBV20-1; D: -; size: -; J: TRBJ1-3; CDR3: CSASRGDLSSGNTIYF; DNA: TGCAGTGCTAGTAGGGGAGACTTGAGCTCTGGAAACACCATATATTTT
V: TRBV12-3/TRBV12-4; D: -; size: -; J: TRBJ2-3; CDR3: CASTLRDTQYF; DNA: TGTGCCAGCACCCTGAGAGATACGCAGTATTTT
V: TRBV6-1; D: TRBD2; size: -; J: TRBJ2-2; CDR3: CASSVAGGLGTGELFF; DNA: TGTGCCAGCAGTGTAGCGGGAGGGCTTGGGACCGGGGAGCTGTTTTTT
V: TRBV4-2; D: -; size: -; J: TRBJ2-1; CDR3: CASSQDGDYVADSYNEQFF; DNA: TGTGCCAGCAGCCAAGATGGCGACTACGTAGCGGACTCCTACAATGAGCAGTTCTTC
V: TRBV4-3; D: TRBD1; size: -; J: TRBJ1-3; CDR3: CASSLGSPRTGMGNTIYF; DNA: TGCGCCAGCAGCCTAGGAAGCCCCCGGACAGGGATGGGAAACACCATATATTTT
V: TRBV27; D: TRBD2; size: -; J: TRBJ2-7; CDR3: CASSWGVAGGFTYEQYF; DNA: TGTGCCAGCAGTTGGGGAGTAGCGGGAGGATTCACCTACGAGCAGTACTTC
V: TRBV27; D: TRBD2; size: -; J: TRBJ2-1; CDR3: CASRAAGGPYNEQFF; DNA: TGTGCCAGCAGAGCAGCGGGAGGCCCTTACAATGAGCAGTTCTTC
V: TRBV11-2; D: -; size: -; J: TRBJ2-5; CDR3: CASSLAPGTLGTQYF; DNA: TGTGCCAGCAGCTTAGCCCCAGGGACTTTGGGGACCCAGTACTTC
V: TRBV4-3; D: -; size: -; J: TRBJ2-7; CDR3: CASSPDSGPYEQYF; DNA: TGCGCCAGCAGCCCCGATTCGGGGCCCTACGAGCAGTACTTC
V: TRBV3-1/TRBV3-2; D: -; size: -; J: TRBJ1-1; CDR3: CASSQGAGSGTEAFF; DNA: TGTGCCAGCAGCCAAGGGGCGGGGAGTGGAACTGAAGCTTTCTTT
V: TRBV7-2; D: TRBD1; size: -; J: TRBJ2-1; CDR3: CASSLRQGRVNEQFF; DNA: TGTGCCAGCAGCCTACGACAGGGTAGGGTCAATGAGCAGTTCTTC
V: TRBV11-2; D: TRBD2; size: -; J: TRBJ2-7; CDR3: CASSPSGGRASYEQYF; DNA: TGTGCCAGCAGCCCGTCGGGCGGGAGGGCCTCCTACGAGCAGTACTTC
V: TRBV6-5; D: TRBD1; size: -; J: TRBJ1-2; CDR3: CASSYGTGSNYGYTF; DNA: TGTGCCAGCAGTTACGGGACAGGTTCTAACTATGGCTACACCTTC
V: TRBV11-3; D: -; size: -; J: TRBJ2-2; CDR3: CASSLELGTANTGELFF; DNA: TGTGCCAGCAGCTTAGAGTTGGGGACGGCGAACACCGGGGAGCTGTTTTTT
V: TRBV20-1; D: -; size: -; J: TRBJ2-3; CDR3: CSASGPGEDTQYF; DNA: TGCAGTGCTAGTGGGCCAGGGGAAGATACGCAGTATTTT
V: TRBV28; D: -; size: -; J: TRBJ1-1; CDR3: CASTWVGSGTEAFF; DNA: TGTGCCAGCACTTGGGTGGGCTCCGGCACTGAAGCTTTCTTT
V: TRBV11-2; D: -; size: -; J: TRBJ1-1; CDR3: CASSRFWTEDTEAFF; DNA: TGTGCCAGCAGCCGGTTCTGGACCGAAGACACTGAAGCTTTCTTT
V: TRBV27; D: -; size: -; J: TRBJ1-1; CDR3: CASSLSAGRDTEAFF; DNA: TGTGCCAGCAGTTTATCAGCTGGGAGGGACACTGAAGCTTTCTTT
V: TRBV9; D: TRBD1; size: -; J: TRBJ1-6; CDR3: CASSPQQGYNSPLHF; DNA: TGTGCCAGCAGCCCCCAACAGGGGTATAATTCACCCCTCCACTTT